The 3 T cell receptor beta chains below all came from one sample that was sequenced in a study of cytomegalovirus exposure and HLA in healthy donors. The PCR was carried out with 60 Vbeta primers and 13 Jbeta primers. The method was immunoSEQ multiplex PCR; TCRdb's version includes in-frame clones alone and lacks a portion of them. The data show 40,000 to 50,000 clones, less than 75% seen once. Material for sequencing was PBMCs. Receptors originate from a man aged 30 to 45 in good health and CMV-seronegative.

The chain employs TRBV2 and TRBJ2-3, with 9 bases identical to TRBD2. The CDR3 has 18 amino acids. Germline lookup yields CDR1 SNHLY and CDR2 FYNNEI. The J segment lost 1 base and the V segment lost 1 base, leaving 9 bases of the junction unmatched. In DNA, the CDR3 is TGTGCCAGCAGTGAAGTCGGTAGCGGGAGAGGGGGCACAGATACGCAGTATTTT. Protein sequence: CASSEVGSGRGGTDTQYF.

This chain uses TRBV30 with TRBJ1-4; TRBD1 might be the D (5 bases). This CDR3 has 16 residues. The V end lost 5 bases, the J end lost 7 bases, and 23 bases lay between the germline ends. Per the germline V gene, CDR1 is GTSNPN and CDR2 is SVGIG (reference sequence). In DNA form, the CDR3 reads TGTGCCTGGGCCCCCGGCCACCCAGGGATCGGTGAAAAACTGTTTTTT. Its protein is CAWAPGHPGIGEKLFF.

The CDR3 loop is CASSLGAGTDTQYF. For the CDR3, the DNA is TGTGCCAGCAGTTTGGGGGCTGGCACAGATACGCAGTATTTT. This chain connects TRBV6-5 to TRBJ2-3, with D perhaps TRBD1 (6 bases). Germline CDR1 MNHEY, CDR2 SVGAGI. V dropped 4 bases and J dropped 1 base, with 9 bases sitting between them. The CDR3 length is 14 residues.